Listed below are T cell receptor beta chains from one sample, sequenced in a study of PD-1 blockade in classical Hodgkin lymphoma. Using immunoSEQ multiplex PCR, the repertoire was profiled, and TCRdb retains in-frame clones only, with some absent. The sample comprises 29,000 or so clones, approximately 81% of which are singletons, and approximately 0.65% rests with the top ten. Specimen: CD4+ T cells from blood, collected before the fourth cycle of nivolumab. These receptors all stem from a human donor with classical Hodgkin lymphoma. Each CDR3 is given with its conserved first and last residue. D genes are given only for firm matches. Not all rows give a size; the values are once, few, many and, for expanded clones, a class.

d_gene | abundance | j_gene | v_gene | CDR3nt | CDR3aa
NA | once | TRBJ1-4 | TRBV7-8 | TGTGCCAGCAGCTTAACGGTCACGACTAATGAAAAACTGTTTTTT | CASSLTVTTNEKLFF
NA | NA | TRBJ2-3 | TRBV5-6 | TGTGCCAGCAGCGATAGAAGGCTTGATGTGGCAGATACGCAGTATTTT | CASSDRRLDVADTQYF
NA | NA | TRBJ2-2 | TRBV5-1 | TGCGCCAGCAGCTCCTCCGGGACTACCGGGGAGCTGTTTTTT | CASSSSGTTGELFF
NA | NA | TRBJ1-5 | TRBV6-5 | TGTGCCAGCAGTTACCTCCAGGGAGTCAATCAGCCCCAGCATTTT | CASSYLQGVNQPQHF
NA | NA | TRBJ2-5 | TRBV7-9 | TGTGCCAGCAGCCCTATCACCCGGGGCTGGTACCAAGAGACCCAGTACTTC | CASSPITRGWYQETQYF
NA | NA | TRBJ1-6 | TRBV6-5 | TGTGCCAGCAGTTCCGACTTGGGGGCAAATTCACCCCTCCACTTT | CASSSDLGANSPLHF
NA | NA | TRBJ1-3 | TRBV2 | TGTGCCAGCAGTGAAAGGTTAACCTGGGAAAACACCATATATTTT | CASSERLTWENTIYF
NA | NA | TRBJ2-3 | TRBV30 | TGTGCCTGGGACGGCACAGATACGCAGTATTTT | CAWDGTDTQYF
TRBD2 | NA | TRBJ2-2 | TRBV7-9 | TGTGCCAGCAGTTCAGCAACGGGGGGTTTTACCGGGGAGCTGTTTTTT | CASSSATGGFTGELFF
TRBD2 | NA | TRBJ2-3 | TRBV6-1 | TGTGCCAGCAGTGAAGCCCCTAGCGGGGGGGCGGGCGATACGCAGTATTTT | CASSEAPSGGAGDTQYF
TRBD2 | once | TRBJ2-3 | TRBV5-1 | TGCGCCAGCAGCCCCGGGGCGGGGGGCACAGATACGCAGTATTTT | CASSPGAGGTDTQYF
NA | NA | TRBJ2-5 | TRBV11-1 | TGTGCCAGCAGCTTAGAGCACGGCGGCGGGGAGGAGACCCAGTACTTC | CASSLEHGGGEETQYF
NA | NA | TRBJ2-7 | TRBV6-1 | TGTGCCAGCAGTGAAGTCTTCGGGGAGACCTACGAGCAGTACTTC | CASSEVFGETYEQYF
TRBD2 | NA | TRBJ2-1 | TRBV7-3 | TGTGCCAGCAGCTCGGGACTAGCGGTTTACAATGAGCAGTTCTTC | CASSSGLAVYNEQFF
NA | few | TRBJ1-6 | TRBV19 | TGTGCCAGTAGTATCAAAAAGGGAGGTGCTTGGAATTCACCCCTCCACTTT | CASSIKKGGAWNSPLHF
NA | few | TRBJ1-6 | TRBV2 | TGTGCCAGCACCCCAGCTAATTCACCCCTCCACTTT | CASTPANSPLHF
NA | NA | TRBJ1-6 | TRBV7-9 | TGTGCCAGCAGCGTCCTACAAGGAAATTCACCCCTCCACTTT | CASSVLQGNSPLHF
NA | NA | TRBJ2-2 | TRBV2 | TGTGCCAGCCGGTCAAGGGACAAGGTCGTCGGGGAGCTGTTTTTT | CASRSRDKVVGELFF
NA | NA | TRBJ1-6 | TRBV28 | TGTGCCAGCAGTTTAGGAGGGGGGAGTAATTCACCCCTCCACTTT | CASSLGGGSNSPLHF
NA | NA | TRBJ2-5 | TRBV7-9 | TGTGCCAGCAGCTTAGATGCGGGGGAGACCCAGTACTTC | CASSLDAGETQYF
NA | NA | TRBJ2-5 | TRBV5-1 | TGCGCCAGCAGCTCACCGTCCCTATCGGGCGAGACCCAGTACTTC | CASSSPSLSGETQYF
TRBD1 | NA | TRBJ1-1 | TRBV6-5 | TGTGCCAGCAGTTACCTAGATACAGGGGGCACTGAAGCTTTCTTT | CASSYLDTGGTEAFF
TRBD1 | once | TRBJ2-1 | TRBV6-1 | TGTGCCAGCAGTGAATATATGACAGGGCCGTACAATGAGCAGTTCTTC | CASSEYMTGPYNEQFF
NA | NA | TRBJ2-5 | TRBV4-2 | TGTGCCAGCAGCCAAGATCCCGGGGGCGAAGAGACCCAGTACTTC | CASSQDPGGEETQYF
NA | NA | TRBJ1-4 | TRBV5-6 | TGTGCCAGCAGCTTGGGGAGTGAAAAACTGTTTTTT | CASSLGSEKLFF
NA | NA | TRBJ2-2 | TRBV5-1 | TGCGCCAGCAGCTTAACAGTCATCGAAGGCACCGGGGAGCTGTTTTTT | CASSLTVIEGTGELFF
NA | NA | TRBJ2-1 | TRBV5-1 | TGCGCCAGCACCGGGGCAGGGTATGGACCCAATGAGCAGTTCTTC | CASTGAGYGPNEQFF
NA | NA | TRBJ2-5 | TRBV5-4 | TGTGCCAGCAGCTTGGCCGGCCCTCCCAGGGAGACCCAGTACTTC | CASSLAGPPRETQYF
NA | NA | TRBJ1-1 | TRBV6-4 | TGTGCCAGCAGTGAAGAGGCGGGTTCTGAAGCTTTCTTT | CASSEEAGSEAFF
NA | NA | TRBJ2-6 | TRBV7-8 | TGTGCCAGCAGCTTAGCCTTCACTCTTAGGTCTGGGGCCAACGTCCTGACTTTC | CASSLAFTLRSGANVLTF
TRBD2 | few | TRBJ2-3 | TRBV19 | TGTGCCAGTAGTATAGCGACTAGCGGGGGATTTGCAGATACGCAGTATTTT | CASSIATSGGFADTQYF
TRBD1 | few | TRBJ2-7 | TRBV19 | TGTGCCAGTAGCTCGGGACAGGAACTAACCTACGAGCAGTACTTC | CASSSGQELTYEQYF
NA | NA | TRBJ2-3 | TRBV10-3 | TGTGCCATCAGTGACGGCCCCCGTAAGGGGGCAGATACGCAGTATTTT | CAISDGPRKGADTQYF
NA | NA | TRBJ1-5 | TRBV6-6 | TGTGCCAGCACCCCAGGGGCAGGCGCATTGCCCCAGCATTTT | CASTPGAGALPQHF
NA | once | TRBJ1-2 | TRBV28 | TGTGCCAGCAGGGGGGTAGGCTACACCTTC | CASRGVGYTF
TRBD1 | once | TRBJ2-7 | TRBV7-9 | TGTGCCAGCTCTCGGGACAGGGGGTCCTACGAGCAGTACTTC | CASSRDRGSYEQYF
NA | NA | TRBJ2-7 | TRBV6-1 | TGTGCCAGCAGTAGAGAATTAATGAACGAGCAGTACTTC | CASSRELMNEQYF
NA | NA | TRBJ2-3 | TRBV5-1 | TGCGCCAGCAGCTTCGGGGGTGCAGATACGCAGTATTTT | CASSFGGADTQYF
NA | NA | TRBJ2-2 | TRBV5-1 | TGCGCCAGCAGCTTGGGGGGTTCGTTCGGGGAGCTGTTTTTT | CASSLGGSFGELFF
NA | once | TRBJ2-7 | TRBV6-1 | TGTGCCATCAGGGGTAGTAGCGTTACCTACGAGCAGTACTTC | CAIRGSSVTYEQYF
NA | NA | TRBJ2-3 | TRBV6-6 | TGTGCCAGCAGTTACTCGGGGGGGCGCCCCACAGATACGCAGTATTTT | CASSYSGGRPTDTQYF
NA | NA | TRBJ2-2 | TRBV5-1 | TGCGCCAGCAGTATCACCGGGGAGCTGTTTTTT | CASSITGELFF
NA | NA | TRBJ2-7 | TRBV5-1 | TGCGCCAGCAGCTTGGCCCTCCAGGGCCCTTACGAGCAGTACTTC | CASSLALQGPYEQYF
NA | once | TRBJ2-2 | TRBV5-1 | TGCGCCAGCAGGAATAAGGGGGGCTCCGGGGAGCTGTTTTTT | CASRNKGGSGELFF
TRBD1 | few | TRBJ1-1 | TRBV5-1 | TGCGCCAGCAACTTGGAGGGACAGGCCAACACTGAAGCTTTCTTT | CASNLEGQANTEAFF
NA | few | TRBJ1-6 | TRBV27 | TGTGCCAGCAGCCCCGGATACGAAAATTCACCCCTCCACTTT | CASSPGYENSPLHF
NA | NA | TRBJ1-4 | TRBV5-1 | TGCGCCAGCAGCCTGGGGCGGGGGAATGAAAAACTGTTTTTT | CASSLGRGNEKLFF
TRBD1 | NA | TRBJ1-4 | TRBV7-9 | TGTGCCAGCAGCCCTGACAGGGGTGCAACTAATGAAAAACTGTTTTTT | CASSPDRGATNEKLFF
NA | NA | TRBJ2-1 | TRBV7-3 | TGTGCCAGCAGCTTACTAGGCATAGACAATGAGCAGTTCTTC | CASSLLGIDNEQFF
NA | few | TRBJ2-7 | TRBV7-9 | TGTGCCAGCAGCCCCGACCCCTACGAGCAGTACTTC | CASSPDPYEQYF
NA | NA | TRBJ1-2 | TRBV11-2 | TGTGCCAGCAGCTTAGGTCGGGATCCTTGGGGCCAAGCTAACTATGGCTACACCTTC | CASSLGRDPWGQANYGYTF
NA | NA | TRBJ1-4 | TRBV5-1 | TGCGCCAGCAGCTTCGCGGTTGGTGGTAATGAAAAACTGTTTTTT | CASSFAVGGNEKLFF
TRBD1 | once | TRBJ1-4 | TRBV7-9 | TGTGCCAGCAGCTTAGACAGGGGGCAGGAACTGTTTTTT | CASSLDRGQELFF
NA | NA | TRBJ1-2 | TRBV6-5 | TGTGCCAGCAGGGAGTCGTATGGCTACACCTTC | CASRESYGYTF
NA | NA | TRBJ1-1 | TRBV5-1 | TGCGCCAGCAGCTCAGGCCGAAGCGGGTTAGAAGCTTTCTTT | CASSSGRSGLEAFF
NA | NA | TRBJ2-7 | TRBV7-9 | TGTGCCAGCAGCTTACAGGGGTCTGGTGAGCAGTACTTC | CASSLQGSGEQYF
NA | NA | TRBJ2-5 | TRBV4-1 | TGCGCCAGCAGCCAGCGGGACTCCCAAGAGACCCAGTACTTC | CASSQRDSQETQYF
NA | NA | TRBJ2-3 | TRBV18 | TGTGCCAGCTCACCACAAGGGGTAAAAGATACGCAGTATTTT | CASSPQGVKDTQYF
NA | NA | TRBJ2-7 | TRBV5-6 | TGTGCCAGCAGCTTGCAGGGGCGCTCCTACGAGCAGTACTTC | CASSLQGRSYEQYF
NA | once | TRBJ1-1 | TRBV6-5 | TGTGCCAGCAGCCCCTACCAAAGGGCTGAAGCTTTCTTT | CASSPYQRAEAFF